These 14 T cell receptor beta chains were sequenced from one sample in a study of T cell repertoires in cytomegalovirus infection. TCRdb processed the reads anew with MiXCR; each CDR3 protein has one entry. This sample has 500,000 to 600,000 distinct CDR3 sequences, with approximately 16% found just once. The sequencing input was CD8+ T cells from PBMCs. The origin of the receptors is a human donor in good health (CMV status not recorded). Some clones in this sample may be carry-over from other donors' samples.

This chain connects TRBV4-2 to TRBJ1-1; TRBD1 agrees at 11 bases. Germline loops: CDR1 LGHNA, CDR2 YNFKEQ. CDR3 length: 15 residues. V trimming: 4 bases; J trimming: 3 bases; junction bases outside the gene matches: 4. The CDR3, as DNA: TGTGCCAGCAGCCCCCGGGACAGGGGGGACACTGAAGCTTTCTTT. Translating it yields CASSPRDRGDTEAFF.

This clonotype has a count of ten or more. This chain links TRBV28 with TRBJ1-2; D unclear. CDR3 length: 15 amino acids. V was clipped by 7 bases and J by 4 bases, with 19 bases between them. Germline assignment: CDR1 MDHEN and CDR2 SYDVKM. The CDR3 nucleotides are TGTGCCAGCACTCTTCCGAAGGGCAGGCCCTATGGCTACACCTTC. Translated, it gives CASTLPKGRPYGYTF.

This clonotype was seen a handful of times. This chain joins TRBV19 and TRBJ1-3; 9 nucleotides line up with TRBD1. This CDR3 comprises 19 residues. The V segment lost 5 bases and the J segment 0 bases; nucleotides outside the gene matches: 14. Germline V gives CDR1 LNHDA, CDR2 SQIVND (reference sequence). CDR3: CASSSDRGADQFSGNTIYF. The CDR3 bases are TGTGCCAGTAGTTCGGACAGGGGAGCCGATCAGTTCTCTGGAAACACCATATATTTT.

The V gene is TRBV20-1, the J gene TRBJ2-5; 8 nucleotides align to TRBD1. Germline values: CDR1 DFQATT, CDR2 SNEGSKA (reference sequence). The trim removed 5 bases at V and 9 bases at J, leaving 2 bases unmatched. The CDR3 runs to 10 residues. In nucleotides, the CDR3 is TGCAGTGCTGGGGACAGGCCCCAGTACTTC. Translation: CSAGDRPQYF.

This clonotype was seen at least ten times. V usage is TRBV7-8 and J usage is TRBJ2-7; no clear D gene. Germline V gives CDR1 SGHVS, CDR2 FQNEAQ. The CDR3 is made up of 17 amino acids. V dropped 1 base and J dropped 1 base, with 17 bases sitting between them. The CDR3 is CASSLERVGQRSYEQYF. CDR3 bases: TGTGCCAGCAGCTTAGAAAGAGTAGGGCAGCGTTCCTACGAGCAGTACTTC.

Only a few counts were recorded for this clonotype. The chain links TRBV5-4 to TRBJ2-7, with 10 bases lining up with TRBD2. The CDR3 length is 15 residues. Losses at the gene ends were 4 bases for V and 1 base for J; bases not matched to a gene: 5. Germline CDR1 is SGHNT and CDR2 is YYREEE (reference sequence). CDR3 residues: CASSTGTSVSYEQYF. DNA for the CDR3: TGTGCCAGCAGCACTGGGACTAGCGTTTCCTACGAGCAGTACTTC.

This clonotype has only a few counts. The chain recombines TRBV6-5 with TRBJ2-2, with 7 nucleotides matching TRBD2. J lost 5 bases, V lost 4 bases, and 10 bases had no gene match. The CDR3 is 16 residues long. The germline gives CDR1 MNHEY, CDR2 SVGAGI. Here the CDR3 DNA reads TGTGCCAGCAGTTCTCCGGGAGGCGGTCGGACCGGGGAGCTGTTTTTT. Its translation: CASSSPGGGRTGELFF.

There are a few counts of this clonotype. The rearrangement links TRBV27 to TRBJ1-2, with D perhaps TRBD1 (5 bases). The germline CDR1 and CDR2 sequences are MNHEY and SMNVEV (reference sequence). This CDR3 has 13 amino acids. Trimming stripped 3 bases from V and 5 bases from J, with 10 bases between. CDR3: CASSFNRIYGYTF. CDR3 DNA sequence: TGTGCCAGCAGTTTTAACAGGATTTATGGCTACACCTTC.

The rearrangement links TRBV23-1 to TRBJ1-2; D perhaps matches TRBD1 (5 bases). TRBV23-1 qualifies as an ORF whose function is uncertain. V gave up 2 bases and J gave up 0 bases, with 16 bases separating them. The CDR3 consists of 17 residues. The CDR3 loop reads CASSQNDRALTNYGYTF. CDR3 DNA sequence: TGCGCCAGCAGTCAAAACGACAGAGCCCTCACTAACTATGGCTACACCTTC.

The genes are TRBV9 and TRBJ2-2; D ambiguous. The CDR3 is 12 amino acids. Per germline, CDR1 SGDLS and CDR2 YYNGEE. The V end lost 7 bases, the J end lost 5 bases, and 9 bases lay between the germline ends. DNA of the CDR3: TGTGCCAGCTCGATCTCTACCGGGGAGCTGTTTTTT. Translating gives CASSISTGELFF.

The chain carries TRBV28 and TRBJ2-1; 11 bases match TRBD2. CDR3 length: 18 amino acids. In germline, CDR1 is MDHEN, CDR2 SYDVKM. Trimming removed 4 bases from V and 0 bases from J; junction bases left unmatched: 8. The CDR3 sequence: CASSSRTSGHHSYNEQFF. CDR3 sequence (DNA): TGTGCCAGCAGTTCCCGGACTAGCGGGCACCACTCCTACAATGAGCAGTTCTTC.

About this clonotype: A much larger clone differs by one base, so this may be a read error. The chain employs TRBV7-9 and TRBJ2-7, with D possibly being TRBD1 or TRBD2 (5 bases each). CDR1 is SEHNR and CDR2 is FQNEAQ in the germline V gene (reference sequence). Deletions cut 4 bases from V and 3 bases from J, with 19 bases between. CDR3 length: 16 amino acids. The chain's CDR3 is CASSSFGLGTLYEQYF. CDR3 in DNA: TGTGCCAGCAGCTCGTTCGGACTGGGGACCCTCTACGAGCAGTACTTC. Together with reference TRBV7-9 and TRBJ2-7, the CDR3 gives the full variable domain: DTGVSQNPRHKITKRGQNVTFRCDPISEHNRLYWYRQTLGQGPEFLTYFQNEAQLEKSRLLSDRFSAERPKGSFSTLEIQRTEQGDSAMYLCASSSFGLGTLYEQYFGPGTRLTVT.

In regard to this clonotype: A much larger clone lies a single base off, so this may be a read error. The V and J genes are TRBV27 and TRBJ2-1; the D gene is possibly TRBD2 (6 bases). Germline values: CDR1 MNHEY, CDR2 SMNVEV (reference sequence). The CDR3 consists of 15 residues. CDR3 amino acids: CAGSAFGTPHNEQFF. In DNA, the CDR3 is TGTGCCGGCAGCGCCTTCGGGACTCCCCACAATGAGCAGTTCTTC.

This chain joins TRBV27 and TRBJ1-3, with TRBD1 matching 10 bases. CDR3 length: 19 residues. V lost 2 bases, J lost 4 bases, and 14 bases stayed unmatched. CDR1 and CDR2 from the germline V gene are MNHEY and SMNVEV (reference sequence). The CDR3 DNA reads TGTGCCAGCAGTTTAATGTCCCCCCCCGGGACAGGGGACGGAAACACCATATATTTT. This translates into CASSLMSPPGTGDGNTIYF.